This entry features one TCR beta chain sequence. The specificity of this receptor is unknown. No base-level quality is on record; no much larger clone is a single base apart. The immunoSEQ Assay, a bias-controlled multiplex PCR, was used to amplify TCRbeta CDR3 regions from genomic DNA. The authors' analysis ran thus. The number of nucleated cells in each sample was estimated by amplification of reference gene primers within the assay. To quantify the absolute abundance of each unique TCRbeta CDR3 rearrangement, sequence reads were collapsed and filtered. For each sample, productive Simpson clonality was calculated as the square root of Simpson's diversity index over productive rearrangements. Not all clones reach the TCRdb copy of this immuneACCESS table, which keeps in-frame sequences only. Checked studies attribute under half of the gap to unresolved V genes and leave the rest unexplained. V and J calls and clone size follow that table, whereas D and trimming were derived from the DNA. Within this sample are roughly 280,000 clones, with around 90% of them counted one time only. Roughly 2.4% of the sample is held by the ten biggest clonotypes.

Trimming removed 6 bases from V and 4 bases from J, leaving 9 bases between the germline ends. CDR1 and CDR2 are drawn from the germline V gene (reference sequence): MNHEY, SMNVEV. The CDR3 goes from the cysteine to the phenylalanine over 12 residues. Only the CDR3 region is kept as DNA, spanning 36 bases read in frame from base 1. This specimen comes from a study of blood T cell repertoires in COVID-19 (dated by TCRdb to between 2020 and 2021). In the study overall: Samples from collaborators originated in the United States, Italy and Spain and spanned both the acute and convalescent phases of COVID-19. The prospective study material was composed of cDNA or gDNA derived from T cells, B-cell-depleted T cells, or PBMCs. The dataset comprised deeply sampled blood TCRbeta repertoires from subjects exposed to, actively infected with, or recovered from COVID-19. The repertoires were released in a freely available public database intended as a resource for research on the immune response to SARS-CoV-2. The samples were drawn from two sources: the first 160 participants of the ongoing ImmuneRACE study, and 1,254 subjects contributed by 6 global collaborators. Sample metadata almost always included a de-identified subject ID, COVID-19 status, age in years and sex. Where HLA class I and class II types were available, the types were taken from metadata supplied by the sample provider, not from assay-based typing. The investigation overall reported the following: Clinical and demographic metadata were provided uncurated, with the amount varying by source and participant.

Samples from volunteer blood donors who had recovered from COVID-19 were contributed by a second Seattle source. Whole blood was collected in K2EDTA tubes by collaborating institutions according to the institutions' own protocols. Collaborator samples were shipped for TCRbeta analysis as frozen whole blood, isolated PBMCs, or DNA extracted from either sample type. The chain uses TRBV27 and TRBJ2-5; a tentative D match to TRBD2 spans 5 bases. The TCR was taken from a woman aged 50 to 65 who had recovered from COVID-19. Sequencing input: peripheral blood. The DNA sequence is TGTGCCAGCAGCGGGGATGGAGAGACCCAGTACTTC. Protein translation: CASSGDGETQYF.